This TCR beta chain was sequenced during a study of CD8 T cells in ankylosing spondylitis. The CDR3 runs 13 residues. Germline V gives CDR1 SQVTM, CDR2 ANQGSEA. V dropped 3 bases and J dropped 2; count of bases not matched to a gene: 1. This clonotype was observed at least ten times. Its antigen remains unidentified. It was by quantitative 5'-RACE with molecular barcodes that TCR beta libraries were made. TCRdb fed the 5' RACE reads into MiXCR, producing one record per CDR3 protein. The sample contains more than 400,000 distinct CDR3 sequences, approximately 5.3% of which appear only once. Study-level points and caveats: Clones linked to the disease showed a CD8+ phenotype. They occurred at relatively low frequencies in peripheral blood. A motif of fewer than ten highly homologous TCR beta variants was seen as apparently characteristic of ankylosing spondylitis blood.

V is TRBV29-1 and J is TRBJ1-3; 7 bases fit TRBD1. The sample was blood, either unsorted or a sorted T cell fraction (not recorded which). This clonotype was sampled from a male donor with ankylosing spondylitis. CDR3 DNA: TGCAGCGTTGACGACAGGGCTGGAAACACCATATATTTT. Protein sequence: CSVDDRAGNTIYF.